One T cell receptor beta chain is described in this entry. TCRdb keeps only in-frame clones here, not all; method: immunoSEQ multiplex PCR. Here the sample spans 90,000 to 120,000 clones, roughly 90% being singletons. CDR1 is MNHEY and CDR2 is SMNVEV in the germline V gene (reference sequence). This CDR3 is built from 16 residues. V trimming: 3 bases; J trimming: 0 bases; junction bases outside the gene matches: 4. These data belong to a study of blood T cell repertoires in COVID-19. Turning to the study itself: Collection of acute and convalescent COVID-19 samples took place in the United States, Italy and Spain. In each case, the material was cDNA or gDNA derived from T cells, B-cell-depleted T cells, or PBMCs.

This TCR derives from a man in his forties with active or convalescent COVID-19. The sequenced sample consisted of peripheral blood. The genes are TRBV27 and TRBJ2-2; TRBD2 agrees at 7 bases. The CDR3 loop is CASSFSGTTNTGELFF. In DNA form, the CDR3 reads TGTGCCAGCAGTTTTTCCGGGACTACGAACACCGGGGAGCTGTTTTTT.